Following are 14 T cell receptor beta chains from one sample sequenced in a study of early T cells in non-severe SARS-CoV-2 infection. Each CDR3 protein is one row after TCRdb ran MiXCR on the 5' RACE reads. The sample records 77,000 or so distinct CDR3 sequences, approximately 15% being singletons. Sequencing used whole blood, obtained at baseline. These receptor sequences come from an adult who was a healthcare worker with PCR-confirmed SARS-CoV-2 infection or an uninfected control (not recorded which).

Here the CDR3 DNA reads TGTGCCAGCACTTTCACCTCCCCTCAAGGGCTGTTTTTT. As protein: CASTFTSPQGLFF. V and J are TRBV2 and TRBJ1-4; D not certain. V lost 7 bases, J lost 14 bases, and 20 bases lay in between. Germline CDR1 and CDR2: SNHLY and FYNNEI. CDR3 size: 13 residues.

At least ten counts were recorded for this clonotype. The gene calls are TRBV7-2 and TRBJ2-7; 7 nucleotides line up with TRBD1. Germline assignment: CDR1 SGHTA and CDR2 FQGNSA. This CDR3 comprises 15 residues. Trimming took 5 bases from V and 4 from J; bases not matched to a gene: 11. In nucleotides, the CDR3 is TGTGCCAGCAGCGCTCCGAGGACAGGAAGGTACGAGCAGTACTTC. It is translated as CASSAPRTGRYEQYF.

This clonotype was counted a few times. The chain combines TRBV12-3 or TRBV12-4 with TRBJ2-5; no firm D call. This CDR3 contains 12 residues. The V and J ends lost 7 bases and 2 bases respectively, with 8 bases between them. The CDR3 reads CASTALQETQYF. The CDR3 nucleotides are TGTGCCAGCACAGCTTTACAAGAGACCCAGTACTTC.

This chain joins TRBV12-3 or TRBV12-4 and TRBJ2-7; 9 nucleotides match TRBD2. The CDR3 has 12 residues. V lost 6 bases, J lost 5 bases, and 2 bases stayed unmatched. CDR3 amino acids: CASRGLADEQYF. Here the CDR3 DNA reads TGTGCCAGCAGGGGACTAGCTGACGAGCAGTACTTC.

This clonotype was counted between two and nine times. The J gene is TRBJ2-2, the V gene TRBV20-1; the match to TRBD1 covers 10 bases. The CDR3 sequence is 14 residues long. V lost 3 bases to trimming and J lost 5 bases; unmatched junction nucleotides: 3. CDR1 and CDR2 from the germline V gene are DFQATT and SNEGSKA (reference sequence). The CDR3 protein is CSARLGQGTGELFF. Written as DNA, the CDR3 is TGCAGTGCTAGGTTGGGACAGGGGACCGGGGAGCTGTTTTTT.

CDR3 protein: CASSLSLRRGYTF. CDR3 nucleotide sequence: TGTGCCAGCAGCTTAAGCCTGAGACGTGGCTACACCTTC. The rearrangement joins TRBV5-5 to TRBJ1-2, with D hard to call. V dropped 2 bases and J dropped 7 bases, with 12 bases sitting between them. Germline V gives CDR1 SGHKS, CDR2 YYEKEE (reference sequence). This CDR3 is 13 amino acids long.

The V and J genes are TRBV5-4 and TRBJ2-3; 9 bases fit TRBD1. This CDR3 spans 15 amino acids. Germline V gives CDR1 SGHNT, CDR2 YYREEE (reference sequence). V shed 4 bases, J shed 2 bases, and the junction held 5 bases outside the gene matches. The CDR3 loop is CASSHRDRATDTQYF. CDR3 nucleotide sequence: TGTGCCAGCAGCCACCGGGACAGGGCCACAGATACGCAGTATTTT. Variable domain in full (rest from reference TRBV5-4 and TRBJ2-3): ETGVTQSPTHLIKTRGQQVTLRCSSQSGHNTVSWYQQALGQGPQFIFQYYREEENGRGNFPPRFSGLQFPNYSSELNVNALELDDSALYLCASSHRDRATDTQYFGPGTRLTVL.

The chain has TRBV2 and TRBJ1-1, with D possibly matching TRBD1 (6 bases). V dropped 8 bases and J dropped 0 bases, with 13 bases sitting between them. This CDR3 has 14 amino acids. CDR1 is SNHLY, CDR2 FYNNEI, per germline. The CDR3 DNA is TGTGCCAGCGGGGGGCAGATAGTGAACACTGAAGCTTTCTTT. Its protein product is CASGGQIVNTEAFF.

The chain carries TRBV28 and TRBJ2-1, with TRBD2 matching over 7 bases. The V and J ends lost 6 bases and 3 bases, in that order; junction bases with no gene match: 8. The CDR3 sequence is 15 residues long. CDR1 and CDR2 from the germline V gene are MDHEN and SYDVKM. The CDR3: CASRPVSGFYNEQFF. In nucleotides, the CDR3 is TGTGCCAGCAGACCGGTTAGCGGGTTCTACAATGAGCAGTTCTTC.

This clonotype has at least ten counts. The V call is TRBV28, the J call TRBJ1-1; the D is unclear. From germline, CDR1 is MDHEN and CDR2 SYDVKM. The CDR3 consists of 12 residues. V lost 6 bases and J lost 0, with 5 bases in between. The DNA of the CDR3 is TGTGCCAGCAGATCGATGAACACTGAAGCTTTCTTT. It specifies CASRSMNTEAFF.

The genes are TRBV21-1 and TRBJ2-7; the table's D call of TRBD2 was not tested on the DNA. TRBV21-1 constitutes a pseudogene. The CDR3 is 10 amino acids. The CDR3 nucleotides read TGTGCCAGCAGCGCGGGCGAGCAGTACTTC. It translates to CASSAGEQYF.

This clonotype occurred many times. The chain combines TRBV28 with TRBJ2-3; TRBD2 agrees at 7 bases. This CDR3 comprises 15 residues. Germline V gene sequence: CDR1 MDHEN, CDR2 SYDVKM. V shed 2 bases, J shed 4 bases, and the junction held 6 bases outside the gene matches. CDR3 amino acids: CASSLGGSRADTQYF. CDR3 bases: TGTGCCAGCAGTTTAGGCGGGAGCAGGGCAGATACGCAGTATTTT.

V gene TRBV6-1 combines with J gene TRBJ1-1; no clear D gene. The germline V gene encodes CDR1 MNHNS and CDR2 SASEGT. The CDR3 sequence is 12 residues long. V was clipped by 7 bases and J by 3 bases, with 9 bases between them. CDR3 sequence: CASKDRYTEAFF. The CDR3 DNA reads TGTGCCAGCAAAGACCGGTACACTGAAGCTTTCTTT.

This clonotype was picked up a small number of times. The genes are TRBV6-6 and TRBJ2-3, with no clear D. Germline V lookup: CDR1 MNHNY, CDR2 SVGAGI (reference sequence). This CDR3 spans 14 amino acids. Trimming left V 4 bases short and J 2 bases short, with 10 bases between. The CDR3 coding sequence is TGTGCCAGCAGTTTCGGGTCTTCCACAGATACGCAGTATTTT. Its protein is CASSFGSSTDTQYF.